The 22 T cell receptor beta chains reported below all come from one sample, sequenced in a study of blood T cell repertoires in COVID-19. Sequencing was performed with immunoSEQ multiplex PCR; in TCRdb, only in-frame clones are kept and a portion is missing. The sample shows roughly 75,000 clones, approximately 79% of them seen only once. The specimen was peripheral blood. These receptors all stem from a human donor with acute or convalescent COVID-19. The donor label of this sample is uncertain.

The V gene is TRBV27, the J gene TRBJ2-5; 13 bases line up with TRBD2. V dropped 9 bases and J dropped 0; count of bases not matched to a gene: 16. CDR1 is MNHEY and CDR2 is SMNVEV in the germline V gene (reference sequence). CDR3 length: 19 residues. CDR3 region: CASAGGGLAGLLDQETQYF. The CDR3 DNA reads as TGTGCCAGTGCCGGGGGGGGACTAGCGGGGCTATTGGACCAAGAGACCCAGTACTTC.

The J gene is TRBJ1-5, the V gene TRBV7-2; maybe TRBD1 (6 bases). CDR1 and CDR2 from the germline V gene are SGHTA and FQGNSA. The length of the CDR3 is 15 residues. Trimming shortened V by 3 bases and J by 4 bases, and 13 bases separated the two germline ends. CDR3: CASSFTQGNNQPQHF. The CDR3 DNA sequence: TGTGCCAGCAGCTTTACACAGGGTAATAATCAGCCCCAGCATTTT.

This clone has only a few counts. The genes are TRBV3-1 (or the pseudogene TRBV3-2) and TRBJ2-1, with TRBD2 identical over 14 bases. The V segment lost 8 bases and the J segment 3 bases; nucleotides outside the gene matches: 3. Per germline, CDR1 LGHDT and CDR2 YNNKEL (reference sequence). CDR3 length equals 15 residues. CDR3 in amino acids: CASATSGGGYNEQFF. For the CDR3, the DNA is TGTGCCAGCGCGACTAGCGGGGGGGGCTACAATGAGCAGTTCTTC.

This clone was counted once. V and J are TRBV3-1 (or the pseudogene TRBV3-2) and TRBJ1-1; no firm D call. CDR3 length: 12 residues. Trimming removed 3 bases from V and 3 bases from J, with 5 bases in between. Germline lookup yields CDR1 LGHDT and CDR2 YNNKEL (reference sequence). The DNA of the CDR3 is TGTGCCAGCAGCCACACAGACACTGAAGCTTTCTTT. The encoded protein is CASSHTDTEAFF.

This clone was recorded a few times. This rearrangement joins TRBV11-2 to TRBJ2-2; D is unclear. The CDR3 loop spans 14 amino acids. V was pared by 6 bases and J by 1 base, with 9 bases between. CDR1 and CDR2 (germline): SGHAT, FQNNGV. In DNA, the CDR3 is TGTGCCAGCAGGGCCTCGGGGAACACCGGGGAGCTGTTTTTT. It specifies CASRASGNTGELFF.

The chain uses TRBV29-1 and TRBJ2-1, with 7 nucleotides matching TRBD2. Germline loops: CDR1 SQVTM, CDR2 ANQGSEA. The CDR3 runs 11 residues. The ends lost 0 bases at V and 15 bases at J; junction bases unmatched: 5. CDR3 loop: CSVEDRGLTFF. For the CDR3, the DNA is TGCAGCGTTGAAGATCGGGGACTAACGTTCTTC.

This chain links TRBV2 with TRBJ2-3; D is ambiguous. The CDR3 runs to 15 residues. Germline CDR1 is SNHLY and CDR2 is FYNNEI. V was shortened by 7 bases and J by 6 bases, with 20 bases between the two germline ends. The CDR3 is CASKTGSSELDTQYF. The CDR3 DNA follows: TGTGCCAGCAAGACCGGGTCCTCAGAGTTGGATACGCAGTATTTT.

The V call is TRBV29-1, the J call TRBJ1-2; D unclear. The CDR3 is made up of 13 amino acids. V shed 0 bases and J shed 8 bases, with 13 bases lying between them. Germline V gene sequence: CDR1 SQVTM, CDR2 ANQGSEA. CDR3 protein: CSVEDLGPWGYTF. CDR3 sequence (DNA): TGCAGCGTTGAAGATCTAGGTCCTTGGGGCTACACCTTC.

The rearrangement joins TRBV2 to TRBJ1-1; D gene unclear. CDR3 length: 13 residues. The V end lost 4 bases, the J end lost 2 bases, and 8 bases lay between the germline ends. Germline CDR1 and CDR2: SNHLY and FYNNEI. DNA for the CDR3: TGTGCCAGCAGTGTACGGACTAACACTGAAGCTTTCTTT. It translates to CASSVRTNTEAFF.

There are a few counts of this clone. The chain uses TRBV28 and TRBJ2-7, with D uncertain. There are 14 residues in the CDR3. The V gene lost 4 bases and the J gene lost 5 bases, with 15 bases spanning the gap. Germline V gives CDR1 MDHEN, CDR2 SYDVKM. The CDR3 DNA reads TGTGCCAGCAGTTCGCATCCCCTTACTGACGAGCAGTACTTC. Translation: CASSSHPLTDEQYF.

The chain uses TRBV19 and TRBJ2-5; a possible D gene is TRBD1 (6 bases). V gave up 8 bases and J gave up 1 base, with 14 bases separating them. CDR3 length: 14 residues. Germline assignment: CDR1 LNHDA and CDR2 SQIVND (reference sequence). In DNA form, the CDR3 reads TGTGCCAGTCAGGGTTTACAGGGCCAAGAGACCCAGTACTTC. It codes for CASQGLQGQETQYF.

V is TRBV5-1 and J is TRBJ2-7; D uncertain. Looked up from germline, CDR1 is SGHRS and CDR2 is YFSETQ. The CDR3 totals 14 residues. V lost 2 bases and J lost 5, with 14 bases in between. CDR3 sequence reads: CASSFLGLPDEQYF. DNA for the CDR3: TGCGCCAGCAGCTTTCTGGGCCTCCCCGACGAGCAGTACTTC.

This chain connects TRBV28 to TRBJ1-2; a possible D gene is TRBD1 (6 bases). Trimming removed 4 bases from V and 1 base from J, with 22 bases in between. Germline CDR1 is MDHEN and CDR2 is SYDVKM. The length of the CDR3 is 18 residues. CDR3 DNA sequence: TGTGCCAGCAGTTCCCGCTCTCTACAGGGATCTCATAACTATGGCTACACCTTC. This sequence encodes CASSSRSLQGSHNYGYTF.

In DNA form, the CDR3 reads TGTGCCAGCAGCCTGCCGGGACACGGCTACACCTTC. Translation gives CASSLPGHGYTF. V and J are TRBV3-1 (or the pseudogene TRBV3-2) and TRBJ1-2, with D tentatively TRBD1 (6 bases). Germline CDR1 reads LGHDT; CDR2 reads YNNKEL (reference sequence). The CDR3 loop spans 12 amino acids. V was shortened by 4 bases and J by 8 bases, with 11 bases between the two germline ends.

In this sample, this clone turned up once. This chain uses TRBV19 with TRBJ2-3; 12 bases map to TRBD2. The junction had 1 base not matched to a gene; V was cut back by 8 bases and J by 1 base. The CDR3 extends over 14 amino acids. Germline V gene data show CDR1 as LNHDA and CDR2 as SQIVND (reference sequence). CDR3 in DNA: TGTGCCAGTTCTAGCGGGGGGGGCACAGATACGCAGTATTTT. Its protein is CASSSGGGTDTQYF.

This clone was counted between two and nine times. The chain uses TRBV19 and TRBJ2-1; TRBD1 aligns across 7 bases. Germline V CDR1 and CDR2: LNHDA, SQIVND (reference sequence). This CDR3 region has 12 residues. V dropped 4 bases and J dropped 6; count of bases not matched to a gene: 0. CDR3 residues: CASSRQGNEQFF. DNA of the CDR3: TGTGCCAGTAGTAGACAGGGCAATGAGCAGTTCTTC. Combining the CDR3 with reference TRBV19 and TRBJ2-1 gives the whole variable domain DGGITQSPKYLFRKEGQNVTLSCEQNLNHDAMYWYRQDPGQGLRLIYYSQIVNDFQKGDIAEGYSVSREKKESFPLTVTSAQKNPTAFYLCASSRQGNEQFFGPGTRLTVL.

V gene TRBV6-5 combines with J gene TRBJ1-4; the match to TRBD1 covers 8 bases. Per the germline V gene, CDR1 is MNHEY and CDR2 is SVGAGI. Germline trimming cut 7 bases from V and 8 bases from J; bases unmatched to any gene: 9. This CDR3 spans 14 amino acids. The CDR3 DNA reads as TGTGCCAGCACCGGACAGGGAGGGAGAGAAAAACTGTTTTTT. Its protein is CASTGQGGREKLFF.

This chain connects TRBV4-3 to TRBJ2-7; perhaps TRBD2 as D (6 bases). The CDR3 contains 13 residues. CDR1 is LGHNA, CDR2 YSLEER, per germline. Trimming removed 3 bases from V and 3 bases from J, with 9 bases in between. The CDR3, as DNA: TGCGCCAGCAGCCAGTATAGCGGCTACGAGCAGTACTTC. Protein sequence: CASSQYSGYEQYF.

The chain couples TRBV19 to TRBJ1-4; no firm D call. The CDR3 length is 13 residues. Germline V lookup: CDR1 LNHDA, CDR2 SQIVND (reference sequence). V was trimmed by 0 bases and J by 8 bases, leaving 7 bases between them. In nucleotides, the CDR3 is TGTGCCAGTAGTATAGAACCGAGAGAAAAACTGTTTTTT. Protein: CASSIEPREKLFF.

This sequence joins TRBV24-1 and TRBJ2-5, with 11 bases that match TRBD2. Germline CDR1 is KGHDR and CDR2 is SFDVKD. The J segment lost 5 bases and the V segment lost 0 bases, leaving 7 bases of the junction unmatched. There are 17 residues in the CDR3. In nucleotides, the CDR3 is TGTGCCACCAGTGATTTGGTTAGCGGGGGGGCCCGGGAGACCCAGTACTTC. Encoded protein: CATSDLVSGGARETQYF.

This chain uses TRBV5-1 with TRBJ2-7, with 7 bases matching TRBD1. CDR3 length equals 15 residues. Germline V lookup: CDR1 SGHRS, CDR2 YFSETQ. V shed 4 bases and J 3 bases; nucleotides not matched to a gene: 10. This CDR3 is CASSIRGRSNYEQYF. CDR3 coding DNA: TGCGCCAGCAGCATTAGGGGGCGATCGAACTACGAGCAGTACTTC.

The CDR3 is CASSLRGTYNEQFF. CDR3 DNA: TGTGCCAGCAGCTTGCGGGGGACCTACAATGAGCAGTTCTTC. The rearrangement joins TRBV7-3 to TRBJ2-1, with 7 nucleotides matching TRBD2. This CDR3 region has 14 residues. The germline gives CDR1 SGHTA, CDR2 FQGTGA. J was trimmed by 2 bases and V by 3 bases; bases with no gene match: 1.